The 18 T cell receptor beta chains listed next were all sequenced from one sample in a study of cytomegalovirus exposure and HLA in healthy donors (dated by TCRdb to 2015 to 2018). Receptors were amplified or captured by the immunoSEQ multiplex PCR assay. The table was pulled from immuneACCESS by TCRdb, which kept in-frame rearrangements only. Such tables lose some clones; where checked, under half of the loss comes from unresolved V genes, and the rest has no known cause. The sample contains 100,000 to 150,000 clones, 75% to 90% of them found a single time. The ten most abundant clones make up 2% to 2.5% of the sample. Sequencing was performed on PBMCs. These receptors originate from a young woman in good health and CMV-seronegative.

The chain joins TRBV6-1 to TRBJ2-7; 12 bases agree with TRBD2. CDR3 length: 14 amino acids. Germline CDR1 reads MNHNS; CDR2 reads SASEGT. Losses at the gene ends were 8 bases for V and 2 bases for J; bases not matched to a gene: 4. CDR3 nucleotides: TGTGCCAGCGGGAGACTAGCGGGGGCCTACGAGCAGTACTTC. It encodes CASGRLAGAYEQYF.

J is TRBJ1-4 and V is TRBV10-1; D not resolved. This CDR3 region has 14 residues. Germline loops: CDR1 WNHNN, CDR2 SYGVQD (reference sequence). V dropped 2 bases and J dropped 8 bases, with 12 bases sitting between them. The CDR3 nucleotides are TGCGCCAGCAGTGAGACCCAGGCGGGAGAAAAACTGTTTTTT. It yields the protein CASSETQAGEKLFF.

CDR3 coding DNA: TGTGCCAGCAGCCTTACCGGCGGGGACTATGGCTACACCTTC. This sequence encodes CASSLTGGDYGYTF. This chain links TRBV7-9 with TRBJ1-2; D uncertain. Trimming cost V 5 bases and J 3 bases, with 13 bases left between them. CDR1 SEHNR and CDR2 FQNEAQ come from the germline V gene (reference sequence). The CDR3 spans 14 residues.

The chain is built from TRBV27 and TRBJ2-1; 7 bases are shared with TRBD1. V was pared by 7 bases and J by 5 bases, with 5 bases of the junction left unmatched. Germline V gives CDR1 MNHEY, CDR2 SMNVEV (reference sequence). The CDR3 loop spans 13 amino acids. The DNA for the CDR3 is TGTGCCAGCACCCTGACAGGGAACAATGAGCAGTTCTTC. This encodes CASTLTGNNEQFF.

The rearrangement uses TRBV7-9 and TRBJ2-1; TRBD2 might be the D (6 bases). Trimming took off 5 bases at V and 2 bases at J, with 13 bases between the two ends. Germline CDR1 reads SEHNR; CDR2 reads FQNEAQ (reference sequence). This CDR3 is 15 amino acids long. The CDR3 protein is CASSLIAVAYNEQFF. The CDR3 DNA is TGTGCCAGCAGCCTCATAGCGGTCGCCTACAATGAGCAGTTCTTC.

The CDR3 reads CASSISDNSYNEQFF. The CDR3 DNA reads as TGTGCCAGTAGTATTTCAGATAACTCCTACAATGAGCAGTTCTTC. J is TRBJ2-1 and V is TRBV19; D remains unclear. The length of the CDR3 is 15 residues. The V and J ends lost 3 bases and 0 bases respectively, with 9 bases between them. Germline CDR1 reads LNHDA; CDR2 reads SQIVND (reference sequence).

The chain recombines TRBV15 with TRBJ2-7; D not resolved. This CDR3 contains 15 residues. Germline CDR1 LNHNV, CDR2 YYDKDF (reference sequence). V lost 2 bases and J lost 0, with 11 bases in between. CDR3 sequence (DNA): TGTGCCACCAGCAGAATGCCGGGTGACTCCTACGAGCAGTACTTC. Translating it yields CATSRMPGDSYEQYF.

This chain connects TRBV5-1 to TRBJ2-2; TRBD1 agrees at 9 bases. Germline V gene lookup returns CDR1 SGHRS and CDR2 YFSETQ. This CDR3 region has 16 residues. V was pared by 4 bases and J by 1 base, with 5 bases of the junction left unmatched. The CDR3 is CASSLLTGGNTGELFF. CDR3 coding DNA: TGCGCCAGCAGCCTACTGACAGGGGGGAACACCGGGGAGCTGTTTTTT.

The genes are TRBV7-2 and TRBJ2-1, with 15 bases that match TRBD2. CDR3 length: 15 residues. Looked up from germline, CDR1 is SGHTA and CDR2 is FQGNSA. J lost 6 bases, V lost 4 bases, and 1 base had no gene match. The CDR3 loop is CASSWTSGRGNEQFF. In DNA form, the CDR3 reads TGTGCCAGCAGCTGGACTAGCGGGAGGGGCAATGAGCAGTTCTTC.

The CDR3 reads CAHRRTGPSEKLFF. The CDR3 region has the DNA TGTGCCCACAGGCGGACAGGCCCCAGTGAAAAACTGTTTTTT. The gene calls are TRBV2 and TRBJ1-4; 7 bases match TRBD1. V dropped 11 bases and J dropped 7; count of bases not matched to a gene: 13. Per the germline V gene, CDR1 is SNHLY and CDR2 is FYNNEI. This CDR3 spans 14 amino acids.

The V gene is TRBV19, the J gene TRBJ2-5, with D possibly TRBD1 on 6 matching bases. The CDR3 spans 13 residues. Germline CDR1 and CDR2: LNHDA and SQIVND (reference sequence). With 5 bases removed from V and 1 base from J, the gap between germline ends came to 8 bases. This CDR3 reads CASSDRTQETQYF. In DNA form, the CDR3 reads TGTGCCAGTAGTGACAGGACCCAAGAGACCCAGTACTTC.

The V gene is TRBV27, the J gene TRBJ2-1, with TRBD2 identical over 7 bases. After removal of 2 bases from V and 6 bases from J, the junction contained 7 bases not matched to a gene. The CDR3 has 15 amino acids. From germline, CDR1 is MNHEY and CDR2 SMNVEV (reference sequence). CDR3 region: CASSLMRGGVNEQFF. The DNA for the CDR3 is TGTGCCAGCAGTTTAATGAGGGGAGGGGTCAATGAGCAGTTCTTC.

The V and J genes are TRBV13 and TRBJ2-3; 9 nucleotides line up with TRBD2. This CDR3 is built from 16 residues. J was trimmed by 0 bases and V by 1 base; bases with no gene match: 2. Looked up from germline, CDR1 is PRHDT and CDR2 is FYEKMQ (reference sequence). The CDR3 region is CASSLVTSGSTDTQYF. The DNA for the CDR3 is TGTGCCAGCAGCTTAGTAACTAGCGGGAGCACAGATACGCAGTATTTT.

The rearrangement uses TRBV28 and TRBJ1-5; a possible D gene is TRBD1 (6 bases). The CDR3 contains 14 residues. Per germline, CDR1 MDHEN and CDR2 SYDVKM. V was clipped by 3 bases and J by 7 bases, with 13 bases between them. CDR3 sequence reads: CASSLPSGGQPQHF. The CDR3 nucleotides are TGTGCCAGCAGTTTGCCATCGGGGGGCCAGCCCCAGCATTTT.

J is TRBJ2-3 and V is TRBV28, with TRBD1 as a possible D gene (5 bases). The germline CDR1 and CDR2 sequences are MDHEN and SYDVKM. This CDR3 is 14 amino acids long. Trimming left V 1 base short and J 2 bases short, with 7 bases between. For the CDR3, the DNA is TGTGCCAGCAGTTTATCGACAGTCACAGATACGCAGTATTTT. It specifies CASSLSTVTDTQYF.

J is TRBJ2-5 and V is TRBV27; D gene ambiguous. This CDR3 contains 14 residues. Per germline, CDR1 MNHEY and CDR2 SMNVEV (reference sequence). V was cut by 6 bases and J by 5 bases, with 16 bases left in between. CDR3 sequence: CASRPQGAGETQYF. The CDR3 region has the DNA TGTGCCAGCAGGCCCCAAGGCGCCGGGGAGACCCAGTACTTC.

The chain combines TRBV2 with TRBJ1-3; 8 nucleotides agree with TRBD1. Trimming cost V 6 bases and J 4 bases; bases outside gene matches: 5. The CDR3 spans 14 residues. CDR1 and CDR2 from the germline V gene are SNHLY and FYNNEI. The CDR3 region is CASRKGQAGNTIYF. The CDR3 bases are TGTGCCAGCAGGAAGGGACAGGCGGGAAACACCATATATTTT.

The rearrangement uses TRBV6-5 and TRBJ2-1; TRBD1 matches at 8 bases. CDR1 and CDR2 from the germline V gene are MNHEY and SVGAGI. Losses at the gene ends were 2 bases for V and 1 base for J; bases not matched to a gene: 1. There are 15 residues in the CDR3. This chain's CDR3 is CASSYGQGSYNEQFF. CDR3 DNA sequence: TGTGCCAGCAGTTACGGACAGGGATCCTACAATGAGCAGTTCTTC.